A single sample is the source of the 28 T cell receptor beta chains below, sequenced in a study of beta chain features in type 1 diabetes (dated by TCRdb to the late 2010s). Summary of the overall study and its limitations: Type 1 diabetes patients showed a moderate but significant shortening of TCRB CDR3 length in all four CD4+ subsets.

Which antigens these TCRs recognize remains unknown. To prepare the library, the immunoSEQ multiplex PCR assay was applied. All of the isolated RNA was reverse transcribed with the High Capacity cDNA Reverse Transcription Kit, so expressed TCRB transcripts were sequenced. TCRdb re-hosts the immuneACCESS table, in-frame sequences only. Its copies lack some clones; in the studies checked, an unresolved V gene accounts for under half of them, and the cause for the rest is not known. The table for this sample lists 150,000 or so clones; 8% to 8.5% of them were counted only once. The top ten clonotypes cover around 0.5% of the sample. Sample: central memory CD4+ T cells from blood. These receptors originate from a woman aged 18-35 years with type 1 diabetes.

V is TRBV28 and J is TRBJ1-4; D possibly corresponds to TRBD1 (5 bases). The CDR3 has 15 residues. V was cut by 5 bases and J by 0 bases, with 10 bases left in between. CDR1 is MDHEN, CDR2 SYDVKM, per germline. The DNA for the CDR3 is TGTGCCAGCAGTCGCCCGACAGCAACTAATGAAAAACTGTTTTTT. This codes for CASSRPTATNEKLFF. Complete variable domain (other parts from reference TRBV28 and TRBJ1-4): DVKVTQSSRYLVKRTGEKVFLECVQDMDHENMFWYRQDPGLGLRLIYFSYDVKMKEKGDIPEGYSVSREKKERFSLILESASTNQTSMYLCASSRPTATNEKLFFGSGTQLSVL.

This clone was seen a handful of times. The V call is TRBV7-9, the J call TRBJ1-1; weak D call: TRBD1 (5 bases). CDR1 and CDR2 from the germline V gene are SEHNR and FQNEAQ (reference sequence). The CDR3 has 13 amino acids. V lost 5 bases and J 3 bases, leaving 10 bases between the germline ends. CDR3 residues: CASSRQQYTEAFF. CDR3 in DNA: TGTGCCAGCAGCCGACAGCAGTACACTGAAGCTTTCTTT.

V usage is TRBV2 and J usage is TRBJ2-4, with a weak D call TRBD1 (5 bases). The germline V gene has CDR1 SNHLY and CDR2 FYNNEI. The V and J ends lost 8 bases and 0 bases respectively, with 14 bases between them. This CDR3 has 15 residues. The CDR3 sequence: CASGQGALAKNIQYF. In nucleotides, the CDR3 is TGTGCCAGCGGCCAAGGGGCCCTAGCCAAAAACATTCAGTACTTC.

The gene calls are TRBV6-6 and TRBJ2-5; TRBD2 matches 11 bases. Germline CDR1 MNHNY, CDR2 SVGAGI (reference sequence). V was pared by 2 bases and J by 4 bases, with 0 bases of the junction left unmatched. The CDR3 is 14 amino acids. The CDR3 loop is CASSYLAGGETQYF. Written as DNA, the CDR3 is TGTGCCAGCAGTTACCTAGCGGGAGGAGAGACCCAGTACTTC.

CDR3 loop: CASSPPRRDRRPREQYF. Here the CDR3 DNA reads TGCGCCAGCAGTCCTCCCCGGCGGGACAGGAGGCCCAGGGAGCAGTACTTC. V is TRBV23-1 and J is TRBJ2-7; 8 nucleotides line up with TRBD1. TRBV23-1 is labeled an ORF, and its function is uncertain. The V segment lost 4 bases and the J segment 7 bases; nucleotides outside the gene matches: 18. The CDR3 contains 17 residues.

The chain combines TRBV19 with TRBJ1-5; no clear D. The germline CDR1 and CDR2 sequences are LNHDA and SQIVND (reference sequence). The CDR3 runs 15 residues. V was shortened by 4 bases and J by 0 bases, with 10 bases between the two germline ends. The CDR3 DNA is TGTGCCAGTAGTAACCAGAAAAATAGCAATCAGCCCCAGCATTTT. Translation gives CASSNQKNSNQPQHF. The full variable domain, with the rest looked up from reference TRBV19 and TRBJ1-5, is DGGITQSPKYLFRKEGQNVTLSCEQNLNHDAMYWYRQDPGQGLRLIYYSQIVNDFQKGDIAEGYSVSREKKESFPLTVTSAQKNPTAFYLCASSNQKNSNQPQHFGDGTRLSIL.

This sequence joins TRBV6-5 and TRBJ2-7; maybe TRBD1 (7 bases). Germline V gene lookup returns CDR1 MNHEY and CDR2 SVGAGI. The CDR3 totals 14 residues. V lost 5 bases to trimming and J lost 6 bases, with 17 bases between them. The CDR3 reads CASSEMYRGGEQYF. The CDR3 bases are TGTGCCAGCAGTGAAATGTACAGGGGAGGCGAGCAGTACTTC.

The rearrangement joins TRBV28 to TRBJ1-2; a weak D match, TRBD1 (5 bases). CDR1 MDHEN and CDR2 SYDVKM come from the germline V gene. This CDR3 spans 12 amino acids. Trimming shortened V by 4 bases and J by 14 bases, and 17 bases separated the two germline ends. The DNA for the CDR3 is TGTGCCAGCAGTTCCCCACAGGTCTGGTATACCTTC. Amino acids: CASSSPQVWYTF.

V and J are TRBV15 and TRBJ1-1; 7 bases fit TRBD1. The CDR3 has 14 amino acids. The V segment lost 7 bases and the J segment 1 base; nucleotides outside the gene matches: 6. CDR1 and CDR2 from the germline V gene are LNHNV and YYDKDF (reference sequence). The CDR3 is CATTEGAENTEAFF. DNA for the CDR3: TGTGCCACCACCGAGGGGGCTGAGAACACTGAAGCTTTCTTT.

The rearrangement joins TRBV7-9 to TRBJ2-7; D not certain. The length of the CDR3 is 14 residues. V lost 0 bases and J 6 bases, leaving 12 bases between the germline ends. Germline CDR1 and CDR2: SEHNR and FQNEAQ (reference sequence). Written as DNA, the CDR3 is TGTGCCAGCAGCTTAGCACAGCTTTTGTCCGAGCAGTACTTC. Protein: CASSLAQLLSEQYF.

In its sample, this clone was seen a few times. The chain is built from TRBV7-9 and TRBJ1-5; D is unresolved. The V end was cut by 8 bases, the J end by 10 bases, with 6 bases between. Germline CDR1 reads SEHNR; CDR2 reads FQNEAQ (reference sequence). The length of the CDR3 is 9 residues. The CDR3 region is CASRLPQHF. Written as DNA, the CDR3 is TGTGCCAGCCGACTACCCCAGCATTTT. The whole variable domain, filled in from reference TRBV7-9 and TRBJ1-5, reads DTGVSQNPRHKITKRGQNVTFRCDPISEHNRLYWYRQTLGQGPEFLTYFQNEAQLEKSRLLSDRFSAERPKGSFSTLEIQRTEQGDSAMYLCASRLPQHFGDGTRLSIL.

A few counts support this clone. The chain carries TRBV15 and TRBJ1-5, with D uncertain. Trimming removed 0 bases at V and 4 bases at J, with 13 bases between. Germline CDR1 LNHNV, CDR2 YYDKDF (reference sequence). The CDR3 has 16 amino acids. The CDR3 spells CATSRDEMGGNQPQHF. The CDR3 DNA follows: TGTGCCACCAGCAGAGATGAGATGGGAGGGAATCAGCCCCAGCATTTT.

The V gene is TRBV6-1, the J gene TRBJ2-1, with TRBD2 matching over 11 bases. J gave up 5 bases and V 7 bases, and 1 base lay outside the gene matches. The germline V gene encodes CDR1 MNHNS and CDR2 SASEGT. The CDR3 sequence is 13 residues long. The CDR3 DNA sequence: TGTGCCAGCACGGGACTAGCGGACAATGAGCAGTTCTTC. Translation gives CASTGLADNEQFF.

There are a few counts of this clone. The chain couples TRBV4-1 to TRBJ1-6; the match to TRBD1 covers 7 bases. V lost 5 bases to trimming and J lost 4 bases; unmatched junction nucleotides: 5. The CDR3 has 15 amino acids. The germline V gene has CDR1 MGHRA and CDR2 YSYEKL. This CDR3 reads CASSYQTGYNSPLHF. As DNA, the CDR3 is TGCGCCAGCAGCTACCAGACAGGGTATAATTCACCCCTCCACTTT.

There are a few counts of this clone. The V gene is TRBV29-1, the J gene TRBJ1-4; 8 bases align to TRBD1. The CDR3 totals 12 residues. CDR1 and CDR2 from the germline V gene are SQVTM and ANQGSEA. The junction had 6 bases not matched to a gene; V was cut back by 7 bases and J by 8 bases. DNA for the CDR3: TGCAGCGCCGAACAGGGGGGCGAAAAACTGTTTTTT. This sequence encodes CSAEQGGEKLFF. The whole variable domain, filled in from reference TRBV29-1 and TRBJ1-4, reads SAVISQKPSRDICQRGTSLTIQCQVDSQVTMMFWYRQQPGQSLTLIATANQGSEATYESGFVIDKFPISRPNLTFSTLTVSNMSPEDSSIYLCSAEQGGEKLFFGSGTQLSVL.

This clone was detected a few times. The chain recombines TRBV29-1 with TRBJ2-3, with 7 bases matching TRBD2. The junction had 3 bases not matched to a gene; V was cut back by 4 bases and J by 2 bases. Per the germline V gene, CDR1 is SQVTM and CDR2 is ANQGSEA. There are 13 residues in the CDR3. CDR3 sequence reads: CSVGGGNTDTQYF. The DNA of the CDR3 is TGCAGCGTTGGGGGAGGGAACACAGATACGCAGTATTTT.

The J gene is TRBJ2-1, the V gene TRBV5-1; the match to TRBD2 covers 9 bases. Trimming at V came to 4 bases and at J to 10 bases, leaving 9 bases not matched to a gene. Germline V gene data show CDR1 as SGHRS and CDR2 as YFSETQ. This CDR3 has 14 amino acids. The DNA of the CDR3 is TGCGCCAGCAGCGGCGGGGGGGGGCCATTCGAGCAGTTCTTC. Residues: CASSGGGGPFEQFF.

This rearrangement joins TRBV2 to TRBJ2-2; 9 bases fit TRBD2. This CDR3 contains 17 residues. The J segment lost 2 bases and the V segment lost 3 bases, leaving 7 bases of the junction unmatched. The germline gives CDR1 SNHLY, CDR2 FYNNEI. This chain's CDR3 is CASSDALAGPNTGELFF. As DNA, the CDR3 is TGTGCCAGCAGTGACGCCCTAGCGGGGCCCAACACCGGGGAGCTGTTTTTT.

This clone has just a few counts. The chain carries TRBV18 and TRBJ2-5; a weak D match, TRBD1 (6 bases). Germline V gene sequence: CDR1 KGHSH, CDR2 LQKENI. The germline V and J ends were trimmed by 1 base and 1 base, with 13 bases remaining between them. The CDR3 spans 16 residues. This CDR3 reads CASSPLRSRGQETQYF. CDR3 sequence (DNA): TGTGCCAGCTCACCACTGCGGTCCAGGGGCCAAGAGACCCAGTACTTC.

The rearrangement joins TRBV28 to TRBJ2-7, with D tentatively TRBD2 (6 bases). V dropped 8 bases and J dropped 3 bases, with 20 bases sitting between them. Per the germline V gene, CDR1 is MDHEN and CDR2 is SYDVKM. The CDR3 has 15 amino acids. The CDR3 is CASYEGGTASYEQYF. The CDR3 nucleotides are TGTGCCAGCTATGAAGGCGGGACGGCAAGCTACGAGCAGTACTTC.

This clone showed up just a few times. This chain joins TRBV7-9 and TRBJ2-1; weak D call: TRBD1 (5 bases). In germline, CDR1 is SEHNR, CDR2 FQNEAQ (reference sequence). The CDR3 sequence is 12 residues long. Trimming cost V 5 bases and J 8 bases, with 10 bases left between them. For the CDR3, the DNA is TGTGCCAGCAGCCCAGGGATCCATGAGCAGTTCTTC. It translates to CASSPGIHEQFF.

The chain carries TRBV29-1 and TRBJ2-3, with 9 bases aligning to TRBD2. V lost 4 bases to trimming and J lost 0 bases; unmatched junction nucleotides: 8. The germline gives CDR1 SQVTM, CDR2 ANQGSEA. The CDR3 contains 16 residues. CDR3 sequence (DNA): TGCAGCGTTGGACTAGCGGTCCTTCCTAGCACAGATACGCAGTATTTT. Its translation is CSVGLAVLPSTDTQYF.

This chain links TRBV19 with TRBJ2-3; the match to TRBD2 covers 7 bases. Germline V gene data show CDR1 as LNHDA and CDR2 as SQIVND (reference sequence). The CDR3 length is 13 residues. The V segment lost 3 bases and the J segment 6 bases; nucleotides outside the gene matches: 3. CDR3 DNA sequence: TGTGCCAGTAGTATTTGGGAGGGCGATACGCAGTATTTT. The encoded protein is CASSIWEGDTQYF.

The chain couples TRBV5-1 to TRBJ1-1, with TRBD1 matching 8 bases. Trimming cost V 1 base and J 6 bases; bases outside gene matches: 5. The CDR3 has 14 amino acids. CDR1 and CDR2 (germline): SGHRS, YFSETQ. The chain's CDR3 is CASSLQGAPAEAFF. Written as DNA, the CDR3 is TGCGCCAGCAGCTTGCAGGGGGCCCCAGCTGAAGCTTTCTTT.

J is TRBJ1-2 and V is TRBV27; 9 nucleotides match TRBD1. Trimming took 5 bases from V and 6 from J; bases not matched to a gene: 10. Germline values: CDR1 MNHEY, CDR2 SMNVEV (reference sequence). CDR3 length equals 15 residues. In DNA, the CDR3 is TGTGCCAGCAGTCAAGGCACCGGGACAGGGAATGGCTACACCTTC. Protein sequence: CASSQGTGTGNGYTF.

V gene TRBV25-1 combines with J gene TRBJ2-1; 9 bases match TRBD2. Trimming removed 6 bases from V and 1 base from J; junction bases left unmatched: 4. Per germline, CDR1 MGHDK and CDR2 SYGVNS. CDR3 length: 15 residues. CDR3 protein: CASSPAGGSYNEQFF. The DNA for the CDR3 is TGTGCCAGCAGCCCCGCGGGAGGGTCCTACAATGAGCAGTTCTTC.

The chain carries TRBV6-6 and TRBJ1-2; D call uncertain. The V end lost 7 bases, the J end lost 8 bases, and 11 bases lay between the germline ends. This CDR3 comprises 11 residues. The V gene's germline CDR1 is MNHNY and CDR2 SVGAGI (reference sequence). The CDR3 DNA is TGTGCCAGCACCGGCGGTCGGGGCTACACCTTC. Translated: CASTGGRGYTF.

V is TRBV5-4 and J is TRBJ2-3, with D possibly being TRBD2 (5 bases). Between the trimmed V and J ends, which lost 3 bases and 0 bases, there was a span of 11 bases. This CDR3 is 15 amino acids long. The V gene's germline CDR1 is SGHNT and CDR2 YYREEE (reference sequence). The DNA for the CDR3 is TGTGCCAGCAGCTCGGCGAGGGCCAGCACAGATACGCAGTATTTT. It codes for CASSSARASTDTQYF.